This TCR beta chain was profiled in a study of cytomegalovirus exposure and HLA in healthy donors. This clone was seen more than once but under ten times. What it binds is unknown. Study conclusions and caveats: Altogether, some 160 TCR beta chains were recorded as cytomegalovirus-associated.

The protocol was immunoSEQ multiplex PCR, while the TCRdb copy is restricted to in-frame clones and leaves out a portion. Among more than 85,000 clones listed, over 75% were seen once. Trimming pared 10 bases from V and 4 bases from J, leaving 11 bases between. This CDR3 comprises 12 residues. Germline CDR1 reads SNHLY; CDR2 reads FYNNEI. Sequencing was carried out using PBMCs. The V and J genes are TRBV2 and TRBJ2-1, with a weak D call TRBD2 (5 bases). This TCR came from a woman aged 30 to 39 in good health and CMV-seropositive. CDR3 sequence reads: CATAGGYNEQFF. Here the CDR3 DNA reads TGTGCCACCGCGGGCGGTTACAATGAGCAGTTCTTC.